The 31 T cell receptor beta chains given below trace back to one sample, sequenced in a study of cytomegalovirus exposure and HLA in healthy donors. Sequencing used immunoSEQ multiplex PCR; TCRdb keeps in-frame clones, though not all of them. The data contain 95,000 to 150,000 clones, roughly 95% of them singletons. Sequencing was performed on PBMCs. The receptor set was obtained from a man between 18 and 35 years old in good health and CMV-seronegative.

This clone showed up just once. V usage is TRBV30 and J usage is TRBJ2-3; D is uncertain. Between the trimmed V and J ends, which lost 1 base and 2 bases, there was a span of 10 bases. Germline CDR1 GTSNPN, CDR2 SVGIG (reference sequence). The CDR3 covers 14 residues. CDR3 loop: CAWSGLLLTDTQYF. Here the CDR3 DNA reads TGTGCCTGGAGTGGACTCCTGCTCACAGATACGCAGTATTTT.

The chain joins TRBV2 to TRBJ2-1; D ambiguous. Trimming cost V 6 bases and J 10 bases, with 4 bases left between them. The CDR3 is made up of 9 amino acids. Germline CDR1 is SNHLY and CDR2 is FYNNEI. CDR3 nucleotides: TGTGCCAGCAGGCGAGAGCAGTTCTTC. Encoded protein: CASRREQFF.

This rearrangement joins TRBV19 to TRBJ2-1; D unclear. Germline V gene data show CDR1 as LNHDA and CDR2 as SQIVND (reference sequence). This CDR3 is built from 13 residues. Trimming removed 4 bases from V and 7 bases from J, with 11 bases in between. The CDR3 reads CASSRAFGNEQFF. DNA of the CDR3: TGTGCCAGTAGTAGGGCCTTTGGGAATGAGCAGTTCTTC.

The rearrangement joins TRBV11-2 to TRBJ2-3, with D possibly TRBD2 on 6 matching bases. The V end was cut by 5 bases, the J end by 8 bases, with 8 bases between. In germline, CDR1 is SGHAT, CDR2 FQNNGV. The CDR3 extends over 11 amino acids. CDR3 region: CASSAGTTQYF. The DNA for the CDR3 is TGTGCCAGCAGCGCGGGGACTACGCAGTATTTT.

In this sample, this clone turned up once. V and J are TRBV7-3 and TRBJ1-3; D not resolved. The CDR3 consists of 15 residues. The germline V and J ends were trimmed by 5 bases and 0 bases, with 11 bases remaining between them. Germline values: CDR1 SGHTA, CDR2 FQGTGA. The CDR3 nucleotides are TGTGCCAGCAGCCGAGACGGGAGCTCTGGAAACACCATATATTTT. This translates into CASSRDGSSGNTIYF.

The chain carries TRBV27 and TRBJ2-7; 13 bases match TRBD2. The CDR3 spans 15 residues. In germline, CDR1 is MNHEY, CDR2 SMNVEV (reference sequence). The V gene end was trimmed by 4 bases and the J gene end by 7 bases; junction bases not matched to a gene: 7. The CDR3 nucleotides are TGTGCCAGCAGTTCGCACGGACTAGCGGGAGTTGAGCAGTACTTC. This encodes CASSSHGLAGVEQYF.

The V gene is TRBV5-6, the J gene TRBJ2-7; 8 positions agree with TRBD1. Germline trimming cut 0 bases from V and 6 bases from J; bases unmatched to any gene: 5. The CDR3 consists of 14 residues. Germline lookup yields CDR1 SGHDT and CDR2 YYEEEE. The CDR3 region is CASSLGTGHFEQYF. The CDR3 DNA sequence: TGTGCCAGCAGCTTGGGGACAGGGCATTTCGAGCAGTACTTC.

The rearrangement uses TRBV6-1 and TRBJ1-1; 7 nucleotides align to TRBD1. V shed 1 base, J shed 7 bases, and the junction held 12 bases outside the gene matches. Germline V gene sequence: CDR1 MNHNS, CDR2 SASEGT. This CDR3 is built from 16 residues. In DNA, the CDR3 is TGTGCCAGCAGTGAAGTATTTCAAGGGGGCGGAAGTGAAGCTTTCTTT. It specifies CASSEVFQGGGSEAFF.

The J gene is TRBJ1-4, the V gene TRBV5-1; D perhaps matches TRBD1 (5 bases). V was shortened by 4 bases and J by 8 bases, with 15 bases between the two germline ends. The CDR3 consists of 14 residues. Germline V lookup: CDR1 SGHRS, CDR2 YFSETQ. The CDR3 spells CASSPRSGEEKLFF. DNA for the CDR3: TGCGCCAGCAGCCCTCGGTCGGGGGAGGAAAAACTGTTTTTT.

This clone was counted once. The J gene is TRBJ1-2, the V gene TRBV7-2; perhaps TRBD1 as D (6 bases). Germline V gives CDR1 SGHTA, CDR2 FQGNSA. The ends were cut back, 6 bases at V and 8 bases at J, with 13 bases in the middle. This CDR3 is 12 amino acids long. The CDR3 bases are TGTGCCAGCAGGACGGGGACACACGGCTACACCTTC. Encoded protein: CASRTGTHGYTF.

The chain has TRBV28 and TRBJ1-1; TRBD1 aligns across 10 bases. The CDR3 spans 15 residues. Germline trimming cut 5 bases from V and 6 bases from J; bases unmatched to any gene: 9. Germline CDR1 is MDHEN and CDR2 is SYDVKM. The CDR3 nucleotides read TGTGCCAGCAGTCCTCCCGGGACAGGGGTGCCTGAAGCTTTCTTT. Translation: CASSPPGTGVPEAFF.

The chain links TRBV6-6 to TRBJ1-3, with 7 bases fitting TRBD1. The CDR3 covers 16 residues. With 3 bases clipped from V and 3 bases from J, the junction kept 8 bases outside the gene matches. CDR1 is MNHNY and CDR2 is SVGAGI in the germline V gene (reference sequence). CDR3 nucleotide sequence: TGTGCCAGCAGTTATCTGGAGGGGGCAAATGGAAACACCATATATTTT. Translation gives CASSYLEGANGNTIYF.

This clone was recorded once. The chain recombines TRBV5-1 with TRBJ2-6, with unresolved D. Germline V lookup: CDR1 SGHRS, CDR2 YFSETQ. CDR3 size: 17 residues. With 1 base removed from V and 1 base from J, the gap between germline ends came to 12 bases. CDR3 coding DNA: TGCGCCAGCAGCTTGACATCGTCCGGGTCTGGGGCCAACGTCCTGACTTTC. Its protein product is CASSLTSSGSGANVLTF.

The V call is TRBV6-1, the J call TRBJ2-1, with D tentatively TRBD2 (5 bases). Trimming cost V 0 bases and J 8 bases, with 14 bases left between them. Germline assignment: CDR1 MNHNS and CDR2 SASEGT. This CDR3 region has 15 residues. The CDR3 DNA sequence: TGTGCCAGCAGTGAAGCGCTAGGAGGAGTTGATGAGCAGTTCTTC. It yields the protein CASSEALGGVDEQFF.

The chain uses TRBV19 and TRBJ2-5; D call uncertain. Between the trimmed V and J ends, which lost 1 base and 2 bases, there was a span of 5 bases. The CDR3 totals 13 residues. CDR1 is LNHDA, CDR2 SQIVND, per germline (reference sequence). The CDR3 bases are TGTGCCAGTAGTATAGTCAGGCAAGAGACCCAGTACTTC. Translation gives CASSIVRQETQYF.

This chain joins TRBV2 and TRBJ1-5; D is perhaps TRBD1 (5 bases). Per germline, CDR1 SNHLY and CDR2 FYNNEI. This CDR3 contains 14 residues. Between the trimmed V and J ends, which lost 7 bases and 4 bases, there was a span of 14 bases. Written as DNA, the CDR3 is TGTGCCAGCACTTTCTGGGGGGAAAATCAGCCCCAGCATTTT. Translating it yields CASTFWGENQPQHF.

CDR3 residues: CASRRAFTSGPYEQYF. The CDR3 coding sequence is TGTGCCAGTAGGCGAGCATTTACTAGCGGGCCCTACGAGCAGTACTTC. The V call is TRBV19, the J call TRBJ2-7; 9 bases fit TRBD2. This CDR3 contains 16 residues. Germline values: CDR1 LNHDA, CDR2 SQIVND (reference sequence). Trimming at V came to 6 bases and at J to 2 bases, leaving 11 bases not matched to a gene.

The V and J genes are TRBV28 and TRBJ2-1; 14 bases agree with TRBD2. J lost 9 bases, V lost 2 bases, and 6 bases had no gene match. CDR3 length: 16 amino acids. Germline V gene sequence: CDR1 MDHEN, CDR2 SYDVKM. The CDR3 is CASSLPGTSGSGEQFF. The CDR3, as DNA: TGTGCCAGCAGTTTACCCGGGACTAGCGGGAGTGGTGAGCAGTTCTTC.

V and J are TRBV11-3 and TRBJ2-7, with 10 bases identical to TRBD2. The germline V gene encodes CDR1 SGHNT and CDR2 YENEEA. The CDR3 consists of 20 residues. The junction had 17 bases not matched to a gene; V was cut back by 1 base and J by 2 bases. CDR3 sequence (DNA): TGTGCCAGCAGCTTAGTCTTCCTAGCGGGAGTCCCCACCCTCCCCTACGAGCAGTACTTC. It codes for CASSLVFLAGVPTLPYEQYF.

This chain links TRBV6-7 with TRBJ2-1; D unclear. TRBV6-7 has ORF status, its function being uncertain. V was clipped by 2 bases and J by 5 bases, with 10 bases between them. CDR3 length: 14 amino acids. CDR3 amino acids: CASSYKKLDNEQFF. The CDR3 nucleotides read TGTGCCAGCAGTTACAAAAAACTGGACAATGAGCAGTTCTTC.

The chain carries TRBV5-4 and TRBJ1-1; possibly TRBD1 for D (6 bases). Trimming removed 4 bases from V and 3 bases from J, with 16 bases in between. The CDR3 has 15 residues. Germline V gives CDR1 SGHNT, CDR2 YYREEE (reference sequence). The DNA of the CDR3 is TGTGCCAGCAGCACAACTACAGGGTTGTACACTGAAGCTTTCTTT. It specifies CASSTTTGLYTEAFF.

The chain combines TRBV6-1 with TRBJ1-2; no definite D call. CDR3 length: 12 amino acids. The V gene lost 6 bases and the J gene lost 4 bases, with 9 bases spanning the gap. Germline-derived CDR1 and CDR2 are MNHNS and SASEGT. The CDR3 bases are TGTGCCAGCAGGGTTCAGGCCTATGGCTACACCTTC. Translating gives CASRVQAYGYTF.

This chain uses TRBV11-2 with TRBJ2-7; the D is unclear. CDR1 and CDR2 from the germline V gene are SGHAT and FQNNGV. The CDR3 sequence is 15 residues long. The V gene lost 0 bases and the J gene lost 0 bases, with 9 bases spanning the gap. CDR3 in amino acids: CASSLEAKHSYEQYF. Here the CDR3 DNA reads TGTGCCAGCAGCTTAGAAGCTAAGCACTCCTACGAGCAGTACTTC. Full variable domain (outside the CDR3, taken from reference TRBV11-2 and TRBJ2-7): EAGVAQSPRYKIIEKRQSVAFWCNPISGHATLYWYQQILGQGPKLLIQFQNNGVVDDSQLPKDRFSAERLKGVDSTLKIQPAKLEDSAVYLCASSLEAKHSYEQYFGPGTRLTVT.

This rearrangement joins TRBV7-9 to TRBJ2-3, with 7 bases aligning to TRBD1. This CDR3 comprises 15 residues. CDR1 is SEHNR, CDR2 FQNEAQ, per germline (reference sequence). V gave up 5 bases and J gave up 0 bases; unmatched junction bases: 5. The CDR3 sequence is CASSRGTVSTDTQYF. In DNA form, the CDR3 reads TGTGCCAGCAGCCGAGGGACAGTGAGCACAGATACGCAGTATTTT.

V usage is TRBV10-3 and J usage is TRBJ2-1, with 8 bases fitting TRBD2. J gave up 6 bases and V 7 bases, and 5 bases lay outside the gene matches. Germline V gene data show CDR1 as ENHRY and CDR2 as SYGVKD. This CDR3 has 13 residues. DNA for the CDR3: TGTGCCATCACTAGCGGGTTTAGCAATGAGCAGTTCTTC. Its translation is CAITSGFSNEQFF.

The rearrangement links TRBV9 to TRBJ2-1; 9 bases match TRBD2. The J segment lost 4 bases and the V segment lost 0 bases, leaving 14 bases of the junction unmatched. Germline CDR1 reads SGDLS; CDR2 reads YYNGEE. This CDR3 has 19 residues. The CDR3 bases are TGTGCCAGCAGCGTAGAGACGTGGGGGCTAGCGGGACGATACAATGAGCAGTTCTTC. Amino acids: CASSVETWGLAGRYNEQFF.

The rearrangement links TRBV29-1 to TRBJ2-2; 14 nucleotides align to TRBD2. Trimming took 5 bases from V and 6 from J; bases not matched to a gene: 11. From germline, CDR1 is SQVTM and CDR2 ANQGSEA. The CDR3 has 17 residues. CDR3 nucleotides: TGCAGCGTTCAGAGGAGGGGACTAGCGGGAGTATCCGGGGAGCTGTTTTTT. Protein: CSVQRRGLAGVSGELFF.

The chain carries TRBV6-6 and TRBJ2-5, with 9 bases matching TRBD2. The CDR3 is 15 residues long. V was pared by 6 bases and J by 3 bases, with 8 bases of the junction left unmatched. Germline V lookup: CDR1 MNHNY, CDR2 SVGAGI (reference sequence). The CDR3 region is CASSLTSGAKETQYF. The CDR3 DNA reads TGTGCCAGCAGCCTGACTAGCGGAGCTAAAGAGACCCAGTACTTC.

The rearrangement links TRBV18 to TRBJ2-1, with 10 bases aligning to TRBD1. This CDR3 comprises 16 residues. J gave up 9 bases and V 7 bases, and 15 bases lay outside the gene matches. In germline, CDR1 is KGHSH, CDR2 LQKENI. The CDR3 loop is CASLTGTGVSYSEQFF. In nucleotides, the CDR3 is TGTGCCAGCTTAACCGGGACAGGGGTTTCGTATAGTGAGCAGTTCTTC.

The CDR3 DNA sequence: TGTGCCAGCAACCCTTCATGGGGGGTGGGGGAGCAGTACTTC. Translated: CASNPSWGVGEQYF. The rearrangement links TRBV6-1 to TRBJ2-7; TRBD2 is a possible D gene (6 bases). The V and J ends lost 7 bases and 7 bases respectively, with 20 bases between them. Germline V gene data show CDR1 as MNHNS and CDR2 as SASEGT. The CDR3 runs to 14 residues.

The chain joins TRBV28 to TRBJ1-2, with no clear D. Germline V gives CDR1 MDHEN, CDR2 SYDVKM. The CDR3 contains 13 residues. Trimming took off 4 bases at V and 8 bases at J, with 14 bases between the two ends. CDR3 nucleotide sequence: TGTGCCAGCAGTTCCCTATTACGATGGGGCTACACCTTC. It codes for CASSSLLRWGYTF.